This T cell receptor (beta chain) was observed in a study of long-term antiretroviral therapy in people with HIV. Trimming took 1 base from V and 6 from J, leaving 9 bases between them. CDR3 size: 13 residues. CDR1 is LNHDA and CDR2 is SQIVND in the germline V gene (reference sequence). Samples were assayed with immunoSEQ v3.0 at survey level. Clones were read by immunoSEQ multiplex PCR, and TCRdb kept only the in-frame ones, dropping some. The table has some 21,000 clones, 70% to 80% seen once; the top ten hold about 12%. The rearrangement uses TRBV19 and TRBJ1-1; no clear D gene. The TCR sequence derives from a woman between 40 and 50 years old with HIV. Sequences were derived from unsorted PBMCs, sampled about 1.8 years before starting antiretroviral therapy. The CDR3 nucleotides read TGTGCCAGTAGTATAGTTGGAGGGTCTGAAGCTTTCTTT. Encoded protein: CASSIVGGSEAFF. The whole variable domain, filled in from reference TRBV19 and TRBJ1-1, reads DGGITQSPKYLFRKEGQNVTLSCEQNLNHDAMYWYRQDPGQGLRLIYYSQIVNDFQKGDIAEGYSVSREKKESFPLTVTSAQKNPTAFYLCASSIVGGSEAFFGQGTRLTVV.